This T cell receptor beta chain is from a study of CD8+ T cells in alopecia areata. Findings and caveats of the study: Tofacitinib produced a significant decrease in scalp clonality and in expanded CD8+ clones among the top 100.

To note about this clone: The antigen remains unidentified.

The treatment was: oral pan-JAK inhibitor, 5-10 mg twice daily. Germline V lookup: CDR1 LNHDA, CDR2 SQIVND (reference sequence). The CDR3 spans 19 residues. Unmatched junction bases numbered 16, after V lost 7 bases and J lost 0 bases. cDNA prepared by RNA extraction and subsequent reverse transcription served as the template for sequencing. Sequencing used immunoSEQ multiplex PCR; TCRdb keeps in-frame clones, though not all of them. The profile shows 200,000 to 250,000 clones, around 66% of them singletons. The sample was CD4+ T cells sorted from blood, taken at week 4, from a patient treated with tofacitinib. The J gene is TRBJ2-3, the V gene TRBV19; 10 bases agree with TRBD2. The sequence came from a human donor with alopecia areata. The DNA of the CDR3 is TGTGCCAGTACAAATCAGCGGGGGGGCCGGGTTAGGAGCACAGATACGCAGTATTTT. This encodes CASTNQRGGRVRSTDTQYF.